This T cell receptor (beta chain) originates from a study of T cells in Graves' hyperthyroidism and ophthalmopathy. Per germline, CDR1 DFQATT and CDR2 SNEGSKA (reference sequence). The trim removed 6 bases at V and 9 bases at J, leaving 10 bases unmatched. The CDR3 spans 13 residues. Lactation, pregnancy, other autoimmune disease or uncontrolled infection led to exclusion of patients. The TCR beta CDR3 regions underwent amplification using RNA transcripts as the source. First-round RT-PCR with HTBI primers amplified the TCR CDR3 region. A single record per CDR3 protein comes from TCRdb applying MiXCR to the multiplex PCR reads. This table holds a few hundred thousand distinct CDR3 sequences, 15% to 20% found once.

Sequenced: blood. The gene calls are TRBV20-1 and TRBJ2-5; 10 bases map to TRBD1. This clonotype originated in a man in his fifties with Graves' ophthalmopathy. The DNA for the CDR3 is TGCAGTGCCCCGGACAGGGGGAATGTCCCCCAGTACTTC. Translation gives CSAPDRGNVPQYF.